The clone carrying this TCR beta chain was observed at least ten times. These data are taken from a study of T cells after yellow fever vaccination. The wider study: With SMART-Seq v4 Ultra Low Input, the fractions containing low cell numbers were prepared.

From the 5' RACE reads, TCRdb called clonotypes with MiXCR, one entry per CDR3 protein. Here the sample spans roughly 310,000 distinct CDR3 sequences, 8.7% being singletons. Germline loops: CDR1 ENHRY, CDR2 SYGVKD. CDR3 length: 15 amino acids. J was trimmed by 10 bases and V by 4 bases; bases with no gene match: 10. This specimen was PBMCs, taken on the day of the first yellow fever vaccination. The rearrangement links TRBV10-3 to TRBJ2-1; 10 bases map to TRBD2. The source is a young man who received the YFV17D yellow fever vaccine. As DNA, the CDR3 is TGTGCCATCAGTGCGGGGACTAGCGAGGTCACGGAGCAGTTCTTC. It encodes CAISAGTSEVTEQFF.